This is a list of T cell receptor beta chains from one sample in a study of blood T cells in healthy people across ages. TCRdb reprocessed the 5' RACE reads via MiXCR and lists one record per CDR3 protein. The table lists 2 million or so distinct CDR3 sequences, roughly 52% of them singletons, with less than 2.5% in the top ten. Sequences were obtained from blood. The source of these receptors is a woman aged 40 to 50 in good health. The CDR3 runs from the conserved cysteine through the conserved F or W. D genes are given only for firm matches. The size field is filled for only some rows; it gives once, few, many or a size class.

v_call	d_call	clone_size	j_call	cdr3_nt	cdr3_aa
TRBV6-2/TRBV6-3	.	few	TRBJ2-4	TGTGCCAGCGCGGAGATAGCCAAAAACATTCAGTACTTC	CASAEIAKNIQYF
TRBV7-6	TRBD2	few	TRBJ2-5	TGTGCCAGCAGCCCCTTGACTAGCGGGGCTGAGACCCAGTACTTC	CASSPLTSGAETQYF
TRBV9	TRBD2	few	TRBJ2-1	TGTGCCAGCAGCGCTAGGGTAGCGGGGGGGCTTTTTGAGCAGTTCTTC	CASSARVAGGLFEQFF
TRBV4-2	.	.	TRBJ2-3	TGTGCCAGCAGCGCTTTGCTTGGCGTCACGGGAAGAGATACGCAGTATTTT	CASSALLGVTGRDTQYF
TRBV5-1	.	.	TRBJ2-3	TGCGCCAGCAGCTTGGAACAGGGCCAGGATACGCAGTATTTT	CASSLEQGQDTQYF
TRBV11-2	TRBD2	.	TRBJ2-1	TGTGCCAGCAGCTTAGTTCAGCGGGGGAGTGAGCAGTTCTTC	CASSLVQRGSEQFF
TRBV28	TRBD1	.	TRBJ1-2	TGTGCCAGCAACCTGGGACAGCGCTTCTATGGCTACACCTTC	CASNLGQRFYGYTF
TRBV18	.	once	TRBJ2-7	TGTGCCAGCTCACGCCTCCGGGTCGCCTACGAGCAGTACTTC	CASSRLRVAYEQYF
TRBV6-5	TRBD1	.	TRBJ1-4	TGTGCCAGCAGTTACCGGACAGGGGTAAATGAAAGACTGTTTTTT	CASSYRTGVNERLFF
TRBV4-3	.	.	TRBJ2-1	TGCGCCAGCAGCCAAGGGGGAAGCGGGTCCACCTACAATGAGCAGTTCTTC	CASSQGGSGSTYNEQFF
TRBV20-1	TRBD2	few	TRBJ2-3	TGCAGTGCTAGAGGGGAGCGGGGAAGCACAGATACGCAGTATTTT	CSARGERGSTDTQYF
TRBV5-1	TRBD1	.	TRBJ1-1	TGCGCCAGCAGCGTGGGGCAGGGGGGTGAAGCTTTCTTT	CASSVGQGGEAFF
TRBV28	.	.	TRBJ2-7	TGTGCCGGCAGTTCTAAGGGTTACGAGCAGTACTTC	CAGSSKGYEQYF
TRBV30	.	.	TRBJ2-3	TGTGCCTGGACTCGGAGGGGGGGCTTGGATACGCAGTATTTT	CAWTRRGGLDTQYF
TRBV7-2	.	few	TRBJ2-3	TGTGCCAGCAGCCCACGACCTGGCGGGGGCACAGATACGCAGTATTTT	CASSPRPGGGTDTQYF
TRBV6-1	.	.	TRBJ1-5	TGTGCCAGCAGTGAAGGGGACCCGAATCAGCCCCAGCATTTT	CASSEGDPNQPQHF
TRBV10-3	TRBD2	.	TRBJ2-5	TGTGCCATCAATGAGGTGGCTAGCGGGAAAGAGACCCAGTACTTC	CAINEVASGKETQYF
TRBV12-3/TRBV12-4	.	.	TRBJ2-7	TGTGCCAGCAGTTTAGATGGCTCCCCACGGGGAGCCGAGCAGTACTTC	CASSLDGSPRGAEQYF
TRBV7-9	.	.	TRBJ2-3	TGTGCCAGCAGCTTATACCTGACGGTTACGCAGTATTTT	CASSLYLTVTQYF
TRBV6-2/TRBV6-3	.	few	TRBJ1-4	TGTGCCATCCGGCGGAGTGGTGAAAAACTGTTTTTT	CAIRRSGEKLFF
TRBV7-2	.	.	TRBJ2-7	TGTGCCAGCAGCTTAGTCCCAAGGGACTCCTACGAGCAGTACTTC	CASSLVPRDSYEQYF
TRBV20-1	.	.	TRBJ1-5	TGCAGTGCTAGGAGGGTCGGGACGCTAGCAAATCAGCCCCAGCATTTT	CSARRVGTLANQPQHF
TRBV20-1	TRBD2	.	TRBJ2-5	TGCAGTGCGTGGGCTAGCGGGGGCCAACAAGAGACCCAGTACTTC	CSAWASGGQQETQYF
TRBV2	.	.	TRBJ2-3	TGTGCCAGCAGCACGGAGACCACAGATACGCAGTATTTT	CASSTETTDTQYF
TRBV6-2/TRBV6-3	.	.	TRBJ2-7	TGTGCCAGCACCCCATCGGGGCCAAACGAGCAGTACTTC	CASTPSGPNEQYF
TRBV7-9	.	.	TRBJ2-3	TGTGCCAGTACCGAGGGGCAGGACACAGATACGCAGTATTTT	CASTEGQDTDTQYF
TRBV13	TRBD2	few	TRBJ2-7	TGTGCCAGCAGCTATACTAGCGGAGAATACGAGCAGTACTTC	CASSYTSGEYEQYF
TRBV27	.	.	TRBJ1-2	TGTGCCAGCTATAACGCAGGGAGCTACACCTTC	CASYNAGSYTF
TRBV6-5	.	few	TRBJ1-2	TGTGCCAGCAGTTTGCTGCGTGGTTTGGGCTATGGCTACACCTTC	CASSLLRGLGYGYTF
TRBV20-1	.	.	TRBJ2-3	TGCAGTGCGTTGAATAGCGGCGAAAGCACAGATACGCAGTATTTT	CSALNSGESTDTQYF
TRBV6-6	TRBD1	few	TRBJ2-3	TGTGCCAGCAGTCGCCGGGACAGGGGATCCACAGATACGCAGTATTTT	CASSRRDRGSTDTQYF
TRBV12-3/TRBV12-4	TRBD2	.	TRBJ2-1	TGTGCCAGCAGTTTTCAAGTCGGGGGGGGCGGGAATGAGCAGTTCTTC	CASSFQVGGGGNEQFF
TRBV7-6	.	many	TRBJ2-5	TGTGCCAGCAGCCACGGGGGGCCGGAGTACTTC	CASSHGGPEYF
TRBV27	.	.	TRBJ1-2	TGTGCCAGCGGTCGATGGACCGACTATGGCTACACCTTC	CASGRWTDYGYTF
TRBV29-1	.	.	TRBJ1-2	TGCAGCGTTGATGATCCCGCGGACTATGGCTACACCTTC	CSVDDPADYGYTF
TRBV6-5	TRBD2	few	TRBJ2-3	TGTGCCAGCAGTTACGGTAGCGGGGGGGGTGAAGATACGCAGTATTTT	CASSYGSGGGEDTQYF
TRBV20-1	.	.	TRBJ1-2	TGCAGTGCTAGAGAGGGGCGGACTAATGGCTACACCTTC	CSAREGRTNGYTF
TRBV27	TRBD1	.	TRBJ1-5	TGTGCCAGCAGCCGCAAATCAGTCCCGGGACAGGGAAATAGCAATCAGCCCCAGCATTTT	CASSRKSVPGQGNSNQPQHF
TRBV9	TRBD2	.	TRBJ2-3	TGTGCCAGCAGCACGCGGGGGGCGAGCACAGATACGCAGTATTTT	CASSTRGASTDTQYF
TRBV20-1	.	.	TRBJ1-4	TGCAGTGCAACCCACAGGGCGAGTACAGCTAATGAAAAACTGTTTTTT	CSATHRASTANEKLFF
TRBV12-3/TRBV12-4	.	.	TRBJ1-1	TGTGCCAGCAGCACGACACCCAACACTGAAGCTTTCTTT	CASSTTPNTEAFF
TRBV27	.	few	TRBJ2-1	TGTGCCAGCAGTTTTTCTTCGAGGGCCAATGAGCAGTTCTTC	CASSFSSRANEQFF
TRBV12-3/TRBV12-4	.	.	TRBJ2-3	TGTGCCAGCAGTTTAAAGGGGTGGACAGATACGCAGTATTTT	CASSLKGWTDTQYF